A single sample is the source of the 2 T cell receptor beta chains below, sequenced in a study of neurological immune-mediated disorders (dated by TCRdb to the late 2010s). Libraries were prepared through 5' RACE. The data were produced on an Illumina HiSeq 2500. Starting from the raw public reads, TCRdb applied fastp trimming at Q25, assembled clones with MiXCR and retained in-frame beta chains. Every CDR3 protein is listed once, alongside the most common genes and DNA of its rows. The sample profile shows under 85,000 distinct CDR3 sequences; more than 4.5% of them were found once. Approximately 5.6% of the sample rests with the top ten. The sequencing input was PBMCs. The receptors come from a human donor with multiple sclerosis. The donor label of this sample is uncertain.

This clonotype was seen ten or more times. The chain couples TRBV5-1 to TRBJ2-1; the D gene is possibly TRBD1 (7 bases). V was pared by 4 bases and J by 7 bases, with 18 bases between. The V gene's germline CDR1 is SGHRS and CDR2 YFSETQ. The length of the CDR3 is 15 residues. The CDR3 nucleotides read TGCGCCAGCAGCCCTACAGGGGACTCGCTTAATGAGCAGTTCTTC. It specifies CASSPTGDSLNEQFF.

This clonotype came up many times. The gene calls are TRBV12-3 or TRBV12-4 and TRBJ1-5; 9 bases agree with TRBD1. Trimming removed 3 bases from V and 2 bases from J; junction bases left unmatched: 2. The CDR3 contains 15 residues. Written as DNA, the CDR3 is TGTGCCAGCAGTTTTACAGGGGGCGGCAATCAGCCCCAGCATTTT. As protein: CASSFTGGGNQPQHF.